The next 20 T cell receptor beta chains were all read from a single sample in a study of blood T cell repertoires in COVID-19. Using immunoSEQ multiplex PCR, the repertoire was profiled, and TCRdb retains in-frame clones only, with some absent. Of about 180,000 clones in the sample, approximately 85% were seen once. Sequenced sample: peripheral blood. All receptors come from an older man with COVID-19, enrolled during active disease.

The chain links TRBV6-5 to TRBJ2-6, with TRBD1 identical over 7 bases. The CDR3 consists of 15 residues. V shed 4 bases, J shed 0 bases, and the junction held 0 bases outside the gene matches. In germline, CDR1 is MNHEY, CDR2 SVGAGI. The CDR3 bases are TGTGCCAGCAGTTGGACAGGCTCTGGGGCCAACGTCCTGACTTTC. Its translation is CASSWTGSGANVLTF.

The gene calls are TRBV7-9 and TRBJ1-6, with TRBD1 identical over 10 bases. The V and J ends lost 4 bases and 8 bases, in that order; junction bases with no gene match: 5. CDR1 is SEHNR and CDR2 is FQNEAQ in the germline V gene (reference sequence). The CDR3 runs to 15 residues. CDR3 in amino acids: CASSYGTGEYSPLHF. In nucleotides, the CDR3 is TGTGCCAGCAGCTACGGGACAGGGGAATATTCACCCCTCCACTTT.

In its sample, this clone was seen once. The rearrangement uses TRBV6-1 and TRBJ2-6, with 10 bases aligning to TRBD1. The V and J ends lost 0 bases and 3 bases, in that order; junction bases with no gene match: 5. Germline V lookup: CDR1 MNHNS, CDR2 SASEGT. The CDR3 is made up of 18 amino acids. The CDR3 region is CASSEAGTGAVGANVLTF. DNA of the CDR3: TGTGCCAGCAGTGAAGCGGGGACAGGGGCGGTTGGGGCCAACGTCCTGACTTTC.

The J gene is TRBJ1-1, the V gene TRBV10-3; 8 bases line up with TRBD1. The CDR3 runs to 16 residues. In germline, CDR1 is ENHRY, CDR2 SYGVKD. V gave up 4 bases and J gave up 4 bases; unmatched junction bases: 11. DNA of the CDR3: TGTGCCATCAGTGGGACAGGGTCGTCTCCTATCACTGAAGCTTTCTTT. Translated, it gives CAISGTGSSPITEAFF.

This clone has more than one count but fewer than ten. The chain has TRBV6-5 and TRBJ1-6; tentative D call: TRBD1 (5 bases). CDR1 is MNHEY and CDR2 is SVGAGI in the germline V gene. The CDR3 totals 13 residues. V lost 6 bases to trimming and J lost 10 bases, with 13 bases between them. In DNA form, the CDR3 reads TGTGCCAGCAGCTCAGGGATCAACTCACCCCTCCACTTT. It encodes CASSSGINSPLHF.

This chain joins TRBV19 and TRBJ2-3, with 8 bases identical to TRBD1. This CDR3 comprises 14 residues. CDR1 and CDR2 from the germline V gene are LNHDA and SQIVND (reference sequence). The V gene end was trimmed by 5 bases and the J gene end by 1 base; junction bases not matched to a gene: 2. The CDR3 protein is CASSQGARTDTQYF. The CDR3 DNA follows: TGTGCCAGTAGTCAGGGGGCTCGCACAGATACGCAGTATTTT.

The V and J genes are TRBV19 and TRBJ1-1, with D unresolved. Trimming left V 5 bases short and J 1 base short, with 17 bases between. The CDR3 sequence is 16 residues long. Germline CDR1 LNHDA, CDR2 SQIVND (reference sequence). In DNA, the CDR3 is TGTGCCAGTAGTCCCCACGGGGTCACTCGGAACACTGAAGCTTTCTTT. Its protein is CASSPHGVTRNTEAFF. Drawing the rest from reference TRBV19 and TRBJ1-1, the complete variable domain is DGGITQSPKYLFRKEGQNVTLSCEQNLNHDAMYWYRQDPGQGLRLIYYSQIVNDFQKGDIAEGYSVSREKKESFPLTVTSAQKNPTAFYLCASSPHGVTRNTEAFFGQGTRLTVV.

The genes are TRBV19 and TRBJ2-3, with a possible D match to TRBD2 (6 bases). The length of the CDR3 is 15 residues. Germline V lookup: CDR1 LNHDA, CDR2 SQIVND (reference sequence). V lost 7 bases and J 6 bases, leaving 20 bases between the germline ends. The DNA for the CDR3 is TGTGCCAGTAACCAAAAGGGACTGCTCAGGGATACGCAGTATTTT. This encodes CASNQKGLLRDTQYF.

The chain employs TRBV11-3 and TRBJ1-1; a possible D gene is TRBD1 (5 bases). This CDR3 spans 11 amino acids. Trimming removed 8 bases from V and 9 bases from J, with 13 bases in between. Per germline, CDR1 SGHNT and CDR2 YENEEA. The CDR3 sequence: CASQGEGKAFF. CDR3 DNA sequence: TGTGCCAGCCAAGGGGAAGGCAAAGCTTTCTTT.

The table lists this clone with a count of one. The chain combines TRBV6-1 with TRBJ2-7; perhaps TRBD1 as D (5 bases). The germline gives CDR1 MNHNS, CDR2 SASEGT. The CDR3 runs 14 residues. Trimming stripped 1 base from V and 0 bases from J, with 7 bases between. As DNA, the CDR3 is TGTGCCAGCAGTGAAGGACAGCTCTCCTACGAGCAGTACTTC. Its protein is CASSEGQLSYEQYF.

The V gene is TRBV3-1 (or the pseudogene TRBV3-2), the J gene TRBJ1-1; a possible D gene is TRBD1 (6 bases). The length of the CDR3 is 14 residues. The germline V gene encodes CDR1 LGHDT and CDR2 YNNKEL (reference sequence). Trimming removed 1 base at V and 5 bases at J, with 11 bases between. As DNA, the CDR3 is TGTGCCAGCAGCCAAGGGTCAGGGGAGACTGAAGCTTTCTTT. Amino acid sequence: CASSQGSGETEAFF.

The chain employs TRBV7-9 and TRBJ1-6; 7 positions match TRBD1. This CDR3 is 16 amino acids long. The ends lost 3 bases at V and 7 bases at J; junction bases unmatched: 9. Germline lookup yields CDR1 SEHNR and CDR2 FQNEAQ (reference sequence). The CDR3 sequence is CASSFIRDSPNSPLHF. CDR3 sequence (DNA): TGTGCCAGCAGCTTTATTCGGGACAGCCCAAATTCACCCCTCCACTTT.

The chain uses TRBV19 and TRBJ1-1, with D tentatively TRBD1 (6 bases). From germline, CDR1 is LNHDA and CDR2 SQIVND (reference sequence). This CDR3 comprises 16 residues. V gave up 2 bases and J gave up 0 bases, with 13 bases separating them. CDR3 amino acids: CASSIRTVFMNTEAFF. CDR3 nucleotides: TGTGCCAGTAGTATAAGGACAGTATTCATGAACACTGAAGCTTTCTTT.

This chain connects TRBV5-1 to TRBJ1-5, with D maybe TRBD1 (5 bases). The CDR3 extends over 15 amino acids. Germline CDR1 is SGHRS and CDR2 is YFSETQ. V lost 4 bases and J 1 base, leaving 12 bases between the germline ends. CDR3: CASSPVGGSNQPQHF. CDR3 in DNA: TGCGCCAGCAGCCCCGTCGGGGGAAGCAATCAGCCCCAGCATTTT.

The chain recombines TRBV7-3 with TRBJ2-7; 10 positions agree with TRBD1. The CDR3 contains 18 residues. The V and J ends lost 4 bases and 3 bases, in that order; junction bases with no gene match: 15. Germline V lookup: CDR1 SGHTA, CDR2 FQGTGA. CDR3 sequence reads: CASSSPGTGDPPCYEQYF. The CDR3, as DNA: TGTGCCAGCAGCTCGCCCGGGACAGGGGATCCACCCTGCTACGAGCAGTACTTC. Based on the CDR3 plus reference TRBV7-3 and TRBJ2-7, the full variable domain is GAGVSQTPSNKVTEKGKYVELRCDPISGHTALYWYRQSLGQGPEFLIYFQGTGAADDSGLPNDRFFAVRPEGSVSTLKIQRTERGDSAVYLCASSSPGTGDPPCYEQYFGPGTRLTVT.

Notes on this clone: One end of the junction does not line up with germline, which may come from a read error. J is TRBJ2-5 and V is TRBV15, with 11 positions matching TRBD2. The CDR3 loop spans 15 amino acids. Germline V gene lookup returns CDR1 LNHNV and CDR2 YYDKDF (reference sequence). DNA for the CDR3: TGTGCCACCAGAAGAGCCCTAGCGGGGGGAGAGACCCAGTACTTC. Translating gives CATRRALAGGETQYF. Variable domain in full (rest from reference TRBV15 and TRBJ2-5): DAMVIQNPRYQVTQFGKPVTLSCSQTLNHNVMYWYQQKSSQAPKLLFHYYDKDFNNEADTPDNFQSRRPNTSFCFLDIRSPGLGDTAMYLCATRRALAGGETQYFGPGTRLLVL.

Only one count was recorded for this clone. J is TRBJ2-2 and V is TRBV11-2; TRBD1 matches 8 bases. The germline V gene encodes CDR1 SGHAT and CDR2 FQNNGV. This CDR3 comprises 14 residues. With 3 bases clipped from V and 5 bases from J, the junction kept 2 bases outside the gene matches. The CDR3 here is CASSFDRGTGELFF. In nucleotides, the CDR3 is TGTGCCAGCAGCTTTGACAGGGGAACCGGGGAGCTGTTTTTT. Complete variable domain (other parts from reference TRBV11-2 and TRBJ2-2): EAGVAQSPRYKIIEKRQSVAFWCNPISGHATLYWYQQILGQGPKLLIQFQNNGVVDDSQLPKDRFSAERLKGVDSTLKIQPAKLEDSAVYLCASSFDRGTGELFFGEGSRLTVL.

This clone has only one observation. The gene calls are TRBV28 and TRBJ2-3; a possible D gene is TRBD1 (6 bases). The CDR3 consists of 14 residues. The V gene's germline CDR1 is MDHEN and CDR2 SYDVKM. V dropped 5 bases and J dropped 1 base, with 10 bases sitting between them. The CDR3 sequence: CASSPGDRTDTQYF. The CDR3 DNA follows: TGTGCCAGCAGTCCAGGGGACCGCACAGATACGCAGTATTTT.

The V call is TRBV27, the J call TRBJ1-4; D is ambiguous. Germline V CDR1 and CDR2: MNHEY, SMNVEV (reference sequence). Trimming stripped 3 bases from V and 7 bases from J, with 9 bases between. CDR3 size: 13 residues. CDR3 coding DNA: TGTGCCAGCAGTTTCGGACTTTTTGAAAAACTGTTTTTT. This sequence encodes CASSFGLFEKLFF.

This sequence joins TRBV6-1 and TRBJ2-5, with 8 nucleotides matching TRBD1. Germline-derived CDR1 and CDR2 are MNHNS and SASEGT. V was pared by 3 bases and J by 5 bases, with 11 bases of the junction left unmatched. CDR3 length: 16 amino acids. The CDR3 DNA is TGTGCCAGCAGTGATCCTCTCCGGGACAGGAGGGAGACCCAGTACTTC. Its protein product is CASSDPLRDRRETQYF.